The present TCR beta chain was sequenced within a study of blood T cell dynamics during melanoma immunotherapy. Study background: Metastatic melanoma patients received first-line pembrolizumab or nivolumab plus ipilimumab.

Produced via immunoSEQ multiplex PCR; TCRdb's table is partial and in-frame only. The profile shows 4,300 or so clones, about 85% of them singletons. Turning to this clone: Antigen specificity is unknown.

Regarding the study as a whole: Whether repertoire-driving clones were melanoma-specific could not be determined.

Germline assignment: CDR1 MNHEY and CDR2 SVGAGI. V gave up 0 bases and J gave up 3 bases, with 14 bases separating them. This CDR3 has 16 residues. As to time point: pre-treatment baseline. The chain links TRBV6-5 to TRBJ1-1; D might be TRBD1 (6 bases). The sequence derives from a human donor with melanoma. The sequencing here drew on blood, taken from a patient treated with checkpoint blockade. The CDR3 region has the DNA TGTGCCAGCAGTTACTCCCTGGGGGCGCGGGACACTGAAGCTTTCTTT. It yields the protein CASSYSLGARDTEAFF.